The entry below gives a single TCR beta chain sequence along with its context. From germline, CDR1 is LGHNA and CDR2 YNFKEQ. This CDR3 has 17 residues. Trimming at V came to 2 bases and at J to 1 base, leaving 3 bases not matched to a gene. This sample was taken from a study of cytomegalovirus exposure and HLA in healthy donors. 60 Vbeta and 13 Jbeta primers were used in PCR. The data were produced by immunoSEQ multiplex PCR, yet TCRdb's version contains in-frame clones alone and is incomplete. The table includes 160,000 or so clones, 60% to 85% detected once. The clonotype was recovered from a woman in her thirties or forties in good health and CMV-seronegative. The chain links TRBV4-2 to TRBJ2-2, with TRBD1 matching 11 bases. Input material: PBMCs. CDR3 in DNA: TGTGCCAGCAGCCAATGGACAGGGGGCAAGAACACCGGGGAGCTGTTTTTT. It specifies CASSQWTGGKNTGELFF.